This T cell receptor beta chain was profiled in a study of early T cells in non-severe SARS-CoV-2 infection. CDR1 is KGHSH, CDR2 LQKENI, per germline. The V end lost 5 bases, the J end lost 6 bases, and 9 bases lay between the germline ends. This CDR3 is built from 12 residues. This clonotype turned up a few times. TCRdb used MiXCR to reprocess the 5' RACE reads, holding one entry per CDR3 protein. Of roughly 33,000 distinct CDR3 sequences in the sample, 5.7% were seen once. The sequence derives from an adult who was a healthcare worker with PCR-confirmed SARS-CoV-2 infection or an uninfected control (not recorded which). The rearrangement links TRBV18 to TRBJ2-3; D is perhaps TRBD2 (5 bases). Sequencing was performed on whole blood. DNA of the CDR3: TGTGCCAGCTCAGCGGAGGTGGATACGCAGTATTTT. It yields the protein CASSAEVDTQYF.